Here is one T cell receptor (beta chain) with its context. The method was immunoSEQ multiplex PCR; TCRdb's version includes in-frame clones alone and lacks a portion of them. This sample carries 200,000 to 250,000 clones, 80% to 90% of them seen once, and the ten largest clones take 1.5%. The data were obtained in a study of blood T cell repertoires in COVID-19. Study-level information: COVID-19 samples, acute and convalescent, were from the United States, Italy and Spain. PBMCs, B-cell-depleted T cells, or T cells provided the cDNA or gDNA that made up the material.

V lost 8 bases to trimming and J lost 0 bases, with 10 bases between them. Germline values: CDR1 MNHEY, CDR2 SVGAGI. The length of the CDR3 is 14 residues. This TCR came from a man aged 18 to 29 with active or convalescent COVID-19. The chain recombines TRBV6-5 with TRBJ1-4; D is unclear. The material sequenced was peripheral blood. The CDR3 sequence: CASRRDSTNEKLFF. The CDR3 DNA reads TGTGCCAGCCGACGGGATTCAACTAATGAAAAACTGTTTTTT.